This T cell receptor beta chain was captured by sequencing in a study of beta chain features in type 1 diabetes. Overall study results and limits: Naive, central memory and regulatory TCRB repertoires appeared more similar among patients than healthy donors. For Type 1 diabetes patients, all four CD4+ subsets carried TCRB CDR3s that were moderately but significantly shorter. Any HLA effect on TCRB rearrangement was left unresolved by small sub-analyses.

This CDR3 is 14 amino acids long. The germline V gene encodes CDR1 SGHNT and CDR2 YYREEE (reference sequence). V was cut by 3 bases and J by 5 bases, with 12 bases left in between. Sorting that relied on CD45RO/CCR7/CD25/CD127/CD95/CD27 yielded CD4+ naive, central memory, regulatory and stem cell-like memory cells. Reverse transcription of all isolated RNA meant that expressed TCRB transcripts were sequenced. Average reads for naive, central memory and regulatory T cell samples were about 4 million. Using immunoSEQ multiplex PCR, the repertoire was profiled, and TCRdb retains in-frame clones only, with some absent. The repertoire holds about 710,000 clones, with over 13% as singletons. A remark on this clone: Its matching antigen is unknown.

The sequence was obtained from a young man with type 1 diabetes. The sample consisted of naive CD4+ T cells from blood. V and J are TRBV5-4 and TRBJ1-5, with D tentatively TRBD1 (5 bases). The CDR3 region is CASSSDGGDQPQHF. The CDR3 DNA is TGTGCCAGCAGCTCAGACGGGGGGGATCAGCCCCAGCATTTT.